This T cell receptor (beta chain) was profiled in a study of blood T cell repertoires in COVID-19. Study-level background: The samples span acute and convalescent COVID-19 from the United States, Italy and Spain. PBMCs, B-cell-depleted T cells, or T cells provided the cDNA or gDNA that made up the material.

Original data processing: Amplification with reference gene primers provided the estimates of nucleated cell counts. The protocol was immunoSEQ multiplex PCR, while the TCRdb copy is restricted to in-frame clones and leaves out a portion. V and J calls and clone size are those listed in that table; D and trimming were worked out from the DNA. The sample has tens of thousands of clones, about 85% seen once. This clone was recorded a few times. The TCR was taken from a human donor in a cohort sampled during active COVID-19. The sample consisted of peripheral blood.

In nucleotides, the CDR3 is TGTGCCAGCACCCCCGCGGGACAGGGGGGTTATCAGCCCCAGCATTTT. Its protein is CASTPAGQGGYQPQHF. This chain joins TRBV28 and TRBJ1-5, with 11 bases fitting TRBD1. V dropped 7 bases and J dropped 5; count of bases not matched to a gene: 10. CDR3 length: 16 residues. Germline V gives CDR1 MDHEN, CDR2 SYDVKM.